This TCR beta chain stems from a study of Ad26.COV2.S vaccination and SARS-CoV-2 variants. About the study: Ad26.COV2.S, an intramuscular injection, was given once or twice 56 days apart. Broader study findings: Placebo and vaccine recipients had non-spike TCR breadth that was similar.

Worth noting for this clone: The antigen is unknown.

This CDR3 is built from 16 residues. V lost 4 bases, J lost 3 bases, and 10 bases stayed unmatched. CDR1 SGHTA and CDR2 FQGNSA come from the germline V gene. Treatment noted: roughly 19 received Ad26.COV2.S at low or high dose, single or two shots; several received placebo; per-sample allocation not given. Material that was analyzed had been drawn on day 63 after the first vaccine or placebo injection. Clones were read by immunoSEQ multiplex PCR, and TCRdb kept only the in-frame ones, dropping some. Of under 550,000 clones detected, around nine tenths appear once; the ten largest clones hold 3.6%. The TCR comes from a person between 18 and 65 years old who received the Ad26.COV2.S COVID-19 vaccine or a placebo. Source: peripheral blood, taken in a trial of Ad26.COV2.S vaccine versus placebo. V is TRBV7-2 and J is TRBJ1-1; 8 bases are a match to TRBD1. CDR3 region: CASSSGRDRRDTEAFF. DNA for the CDR3: TGTGCCAGCAGCTCAGGCCGGGACAGGAGGGACACTGAAGCTTTCTTT. Full variable domain (outside the CDR3, taken from reference TRBV7-2 and TRBJ1-1): GAGVSQSPSNKVTEKGKDVELRCDPISGHTALYWYRQSLGQGLEFLIYFQGNSAPDKSGLPSDRFSAERTGGSVSTLTIQRTQQEDSAVYLCASSSGRDRRDTEAFFGQGTRLTVV.